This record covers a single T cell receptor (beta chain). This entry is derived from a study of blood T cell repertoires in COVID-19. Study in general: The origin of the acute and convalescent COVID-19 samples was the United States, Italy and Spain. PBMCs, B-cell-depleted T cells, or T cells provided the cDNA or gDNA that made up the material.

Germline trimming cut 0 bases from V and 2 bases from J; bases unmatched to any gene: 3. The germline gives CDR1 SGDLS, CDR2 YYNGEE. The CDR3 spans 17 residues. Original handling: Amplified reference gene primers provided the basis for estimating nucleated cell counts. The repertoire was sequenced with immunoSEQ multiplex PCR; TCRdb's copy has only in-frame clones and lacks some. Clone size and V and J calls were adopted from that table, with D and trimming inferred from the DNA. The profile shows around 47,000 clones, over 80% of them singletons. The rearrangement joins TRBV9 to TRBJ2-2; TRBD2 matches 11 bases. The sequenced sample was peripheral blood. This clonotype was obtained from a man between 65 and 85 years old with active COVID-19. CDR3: CASSVELAGANTGELFF. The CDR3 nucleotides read TGTGCCAGCAGCGTAGAACTAGCGGGGGCTAACACCGGGGAGCTGTTTTTT.